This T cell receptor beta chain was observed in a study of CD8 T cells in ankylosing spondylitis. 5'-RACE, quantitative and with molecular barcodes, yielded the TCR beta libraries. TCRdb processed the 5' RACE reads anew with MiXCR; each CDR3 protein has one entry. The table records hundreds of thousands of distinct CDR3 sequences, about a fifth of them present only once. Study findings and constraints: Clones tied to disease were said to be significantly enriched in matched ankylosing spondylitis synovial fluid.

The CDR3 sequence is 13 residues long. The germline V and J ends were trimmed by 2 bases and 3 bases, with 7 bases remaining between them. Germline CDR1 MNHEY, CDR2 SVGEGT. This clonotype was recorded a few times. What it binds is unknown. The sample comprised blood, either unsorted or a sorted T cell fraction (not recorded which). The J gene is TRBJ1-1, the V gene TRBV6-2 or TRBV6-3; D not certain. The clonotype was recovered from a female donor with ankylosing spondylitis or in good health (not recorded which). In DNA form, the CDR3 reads TGTGCCAGCAGTTACAGGGTCGACACTGAAGCTTTCTTT. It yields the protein CASSYRVDTEAFF.